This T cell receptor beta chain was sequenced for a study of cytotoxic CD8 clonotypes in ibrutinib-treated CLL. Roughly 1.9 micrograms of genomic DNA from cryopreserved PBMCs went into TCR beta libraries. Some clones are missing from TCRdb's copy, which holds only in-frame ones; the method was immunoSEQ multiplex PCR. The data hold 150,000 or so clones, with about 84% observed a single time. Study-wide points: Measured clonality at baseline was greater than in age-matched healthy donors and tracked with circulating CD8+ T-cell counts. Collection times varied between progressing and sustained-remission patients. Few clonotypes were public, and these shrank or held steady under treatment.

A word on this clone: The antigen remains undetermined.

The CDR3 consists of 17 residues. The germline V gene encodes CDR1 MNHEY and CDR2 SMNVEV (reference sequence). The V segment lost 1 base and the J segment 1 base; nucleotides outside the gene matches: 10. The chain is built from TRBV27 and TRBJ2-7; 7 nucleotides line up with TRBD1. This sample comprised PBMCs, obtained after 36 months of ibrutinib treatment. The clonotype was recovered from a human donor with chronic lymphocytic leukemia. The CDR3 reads CASSLLRMGQISYEQYF. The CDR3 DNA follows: TGTGCCAGCAGTTTATTGCGAATGGGACAGATATCCTACGAGCAGTACTTC.